These 29 T cell receptor beta chains were all obtained from the same sample, sequenced in a study of blood T cell repertoires in COVID-19. Method: immunoSEQ multiplex PCR; TCRdb's copy keeps in-frame clones and lacks some. The sample lists 100,000 or so clones, 65% to 90% occurring once. Sequenced sample: peripheral blood. The receptors originated from an elderly man with acute or convalescent COVID-19.

The chain carries TRBV7-9 and TRBJ1-4; 10 bases fit TRBD1. With 7 bases clipped from V and 8 bases from J, the junction kept 10 bases outside the gene matches. The germline V gene encodes CDR1 SEHNR and CDR2 FQNEAQ (reference sequence). CDR3 length: 15 amino acids. CDR3 coding DNA: TGTGCCAGCACCCGATGGACAGGGGGAAAGGAAAAACTGTTTTTT. Amino acids: CASTRWTGGKEKLFF.

The V gene is TRBV19, the J gene TRBJ2-2, with 7 bases that match TRBD2. The V gene's germline CDR1 is LNHDA and CDR2 SQIVND (reference sequence). V dropped 1 base and J dropped 5; count of bases not matched to a gene: 1. This CDR3 has 14 residues. CDR3 nucleotide sequence: TGTGCCAGTAGTATAGGGGGGGGAACCGGGGAGCTGTTTTTT. Translated: CASSIGGGTGELFF.

The chain has TRBV5-1 and TRBJ1-5; tentative D call: TRBD1 (6 bases). CDR3 size: 15 residues. Trimming took off 4 bases at V and 2 bases at J, with 13 bases between the two ends. The germline V gene has CDR1 SGHRS and CDR2 YFSETQ. CDR3 sequence reads: CASSEGQLGNQPQHF. The CDR3 DNA is TGCGCCAGCAGCGAAGGACAGCTTGGCAATCAGCCCCAGCATTTT. Looking up the rest from reference TRBV5-1 and TRBJ1-5 gives the full variable domain: KAGVTQTPRYLIKTRGQQVTLSCSPISGHRSVSWYQQTPGQGLQFLFEYFSETQRNKGNFPGRFSGRQFSNSRSEMNVSTLELGDSALYLCASSEGQLGNQPQHFGDGTRLSIL.

For this clone: Additional DNA sequences in this sample encode the identical CDR3. The CDR3 reads CASSPGLAGNNEQFF. As DNA, the CDR3 is TGTGCCAGCTCACCTGGACTAGCGGGGAACAATGAGCAGTTCTTC. The chain employs TRBV18 and TRBJ2-1, with 12 bases fitting TRBD2. V lost 3 bases to trimming and J lost 5 bases; unmatched junction nucleotides: 2. The CDR3 has 15 amino acids. Germline V gene lookup returns CDR1 KGHSH and CDR2 LQKENI.

The chain is built from TRBV18 and TRBJ2-5; D gene unclear. The length of the CDR3 is 15 residues. Trimming took 0 bases from V and 5 from J, leaving 13 bases between them. From germline, CDR1 is KGHSH and CDR2 LQKENI. In DNA, the CDR3 is TGTGCCAGCTCACCACCGAGCGCTAACCGGGAGACCCAGTACTTC. The encoded protein is CASSPPSANRETQYF. The complete variable domain, with remaining parts taken from reference TRBV18 and TRBJ2-5, reads NAGVMQNPRHLVRRRGQEARLRCSPMKGHSHVYWYRQLPEEGLKFMVYLQKENIIDESGMPKERFSAEFPKEGPSILRIQQVVRGDSAAYFCASSPPSANRETQYFGPGTRLLVL.

This clone showed up just a few times. This chain links TRBV30 with TRBJ1-1; TRBD1 matches at 10 bases. After removal of 8 bases from V and 0 bases from J, the junction contained 3 bases not matched to a gene. This CDR3 is 13 amino acids long. Germline CDR1 GTSNPN, CDR2 SVGIG (reference sequence). CDR3 bases: TGTGCCCGGGACAGGGGATTGAACACTGAAGCTTTCTTT. Translating gives CARDRGLNTEAFF.

CDR3 region: CASSWTGDNEQYF. The CDR3 coding sequence is TGTGCCAGTAGTTGGACAGGGGATAACGAGCAGTACTTC. V and J are TRBV19 and TRBJ2-7; the match to TRBD1 covers 9 bases. The CDR3 runs to 13 residues. Unmatched junction bases numbered 4, after V lost 5 bases and J lost 5 bases. Germline V gene data show CDR1 as LNHDA and CDR2 as SQIVND (reference sequence). Looking up the rest from reference TRBV19 and TRBJ2-7 gives the full variable domain: DGGITQSPKYLFRKEGQNVTLSCEQNLNHDAMYWYRQDPGQGLRLIYYSQIVNDFQKGDIAEGYSVSREKKESFPLTVTSAQKNPTAFYLCASSWTGDNEQYFGPGTRLTVT.

The genes are TRBV27 and TRBJ2-7; possible D gene TRBD1, 6 bases. CDR1 is MNHEY and CDR2 is SMNVEV in the germline V gene (reference sequence). V lost 4 bases and J lost 1, with 14 bases in between. The CDR3 loop spans 15 amino acids. CDR3 residues: CASSSTGTYSYEQYF. CDR3 bases: TGTGCCAGCAGTTCAACAGGGACCTATTCCTACGAGCAGTACTTC.

This clone appeared a single time. V and J are TRBV18 and TRBJ1-1; 9 bases map to TRBD1. V lost 3 bases, J lost 3 bases, and 11 bases stayed unmatched. Germline V gene lookup returns CDR1 KGHSH and CDR2 LQKENI. This CDR3 has 17 amino acids. CDR3 in amino acids: CASSPTDRGFQDTEAFF. CDR3 coding DNA: TGTGCCAGCTCACCTACTGACAGGGGGTTTCAGGACACTGAAGCTTTCTTT.

This rearrangement joins TRBV7-2 to TRBJ1-1; tentative D call: TRBD1 (6 bases). V shed 5 bases and J shed 1 base, with 14 bases lying between them. The CDR3 is 15 amino acids. The germline V gene encodes CDR1 SGHTA and CDR2 FQGNSA. Written as DNA, the CDR3 is TGTGCCAGCAGCCCGGGGGGGGCCGGGAACACTGAAGCTTTCTTT. Translated: CASSPGGAGNTEAFF.

V is TRBV7-9 and J is TRBJ2-5; TRBD2 matches at 14 bases. The CDR3 covers 14 residues. Germline CDR1 is SEHNR and CDR2 is FQNEAQ (reference sequence). The CDR3 protein is CAYTGTSGRETQYF. DNA of the CDR3: TGTGCATATACCGGGACTAGCGGGAGAGAGACCCAGTACTTC. Variable domain in full (rest from reference TRBV7-9 and TRBJ2-5): DTGVSQNPRHKITKRGQNVTFRCDPISEHNRLYWYRQTLGQGPEFLTYFQNEAQLEKSRLLSDRFSAERPKGSFSTLEIQRTEQGDSAMYLCAYTGTSGRETQYFGPGTRLLVL.

This clone was seen only once. The rearrangement uses TRBV7-3 and TRBJ1-6; 7 bases line up with TRBD1. The CDR3 contains 15 residues. The germline V gene has CDR1 SGHTA and CDR2 FQGTGA. The V and J ends lost 4 bases and 9 bases, in that order; junction bases with no gene match: 9. Here the CDR3 DNA reads TGTGCCAGCAGCTCCCAGGGGGGAGTTGGTTCACCCCTCCACTTT. This gives the protein CASSSQGGVGSPLHF.

CDR3 protein: CASSLKRGDTQYF. CDR3 coding DNA: TGTGCCAGCAGTCTGAAACGGGGGGATACGCAGTATTTT. The chain employs TRBV27 and TRBJ2-3, with TRBD2 as a possible D gene (6 bases). The germline gives CDR1 MNHEY, CDR2 SMNVEV (reference sequence). CDR3 size: 13 residues. V shed 5 bases and J shed 6 bases, with 12 bases lying between them.

This clone was seen a handful of times. The chain joins TRBV5-5 to TRBJ1-5, with D possibly being TRBD1 (6 bases). V lost 1 base and J lost 5, with 10 bases in between. This CDR3 region has 14 residues. The germline V gene has CDR1 SGHKS and CDR2 YYEKEE (reference sequence). The DNA for the CDR3 is TGTGCCAGCAGCTTGTGGGCAGGGGATCAGCCCCAGCATTTT. Translation: CASSLWAGDQPQHF.

V and J are TRBV4-3 and TRBJ2-7; 10 bases are shared with TRBD2. Germline V lookup: CDR1 LGHNA, CDR2 YSLEER. The CDR3 is made up of 16 amino acids. After removal of 0 bases from V and 4 bases from J, the junction contained 6 bases not matched to a gene. CDR3 loop: CASSQDLGLADYEQYF. Here the CDR3 DNA reads TGCGCCAGCAGCCAAGACCTTGGACTAGCGGATTACGAGCAGTACTTC.

The chain uses TRBV7-9 and TRBJ2-2, with TRBD2 matching 12 bases. V dropped 3 bases and J dropped 4; count of bases not matched to a gene: 3. The CDR3 is made up of 16 amino acids. Germline V gives CDR1 SEHNR, CDR2 FQNEAQ (reference sequence). CDR3 in DNA: TGTGCCAGCAGCTTTGGGACTAGCGGGTTCACCGGGGAGCTGTTTTTT. Translated: CASSFGTSGFTGELFF.

The rearrangement joins TRBV5-5 to TRBJ1-5, with 10 bases identical to TRBD1. Germline V gene sequence: CDR1 SGHKS, CDR2 YYEKEE (reference sequence). Germline trimming cut 0 bases from V and 4 bases from J; bases unmatched to any gene: 7. The CDR3 totals 17 residues. The CDR3 coding sequence is TGTGCCAGCAGCTTGGGGGAAGACAGGGGGCGTAATCAGCCCCAGCATTTT. This sequence encodes CASSLGEDRGRNQPQHF. Drawing the rest from reference TRBV5-5 and TRBJ1-5, the complete variable domain is DAGVTQSPTHLIKTRGQQVTLRCSPISGHKSVSWYQQVLGQGPQFIFQYYEKEERGRGNFPDRFSARQFPNYSSELNVNALLLGDSALYLCASSLGEDRGRNQPQHFGDGTRLSIL.

The chain combines TRBV6-6 with TRBJ2-7; TRBD2 matches at 9 bases. This CDR3 comprises 13 residues. The V segment lost 9 bases and the J segment 6 bases; nucleotides outside the gene matches: 9. CDR1 MNHNY and CDR2 SVGAGI come from the germline V gene (reference sequence). The CDR3 sequence is CASLASGTPEQYF. The CDR3 coding sequence is TGTGCCAGTTTGGCTAGCGGGACCCCCGAGCAGTACTTC.

The rearrangement uses TRBV5-1 and TRBJ2-1; D gene ambiguous. The CDR3 has 15 amino acids. Germline assignment: CDR1 SGHRS and CDR2 YFSETQ. Trimming cost V 2 bases and J 2 bases, with 11 bases left between them. The DNA for the CDR3 is TGCGCCAGCAGCTTTGGTGCAGATCCCTACAATGAGCAGTTCTTC. This encodes CASSFGADPYNEQFF. Full variable domain (remainder filled in from reference TRBV5-1 and TRBJ2-1): KAGVTQTPRYLIKTRGQQVTLSCSPISGHRSVSWYQQTPGQGLQFLFEYFSETQRNKGNFPGRFSGRQFSNSRSEMNVSTLELGDSALYLCASSFGADPYNEQFFGPGTRLTVL.

This chain uses TRBV7-2 with TRBJ1-4; TRBD1 agrees at 7 bases. CDR1 SGHTA and CDR2 FQGNSA come from the germline V gene. This CDR3 is 15 amino acids long. Trimming removed 5 bases from V and 11 bases from J; junction bases left unmatched: 14. CDR3 coding DNA: TGTGCCAGCAGCCGGTCCCCACTCAGGGGGTCCAAACTGTTTTTT. Translated, it gives CASSRSPLRGSKLFF. Combining the CDR3 with reference TRBV7-2 and TRBJ1-4 gives the whole variable domain GAGVSQSPSNKVTEKGKDVELRCDPISGHTALYWYRQSLGQGLEFLIYFQGNSAPDKSGLPSDRFSAERTGGSVSTLTIQRTQQEDSAVYLCASSRSPLRGSKLFFGSGTQLSVL.

This chain connects TRBV2 to TRBJ2-3; 8 nucleotides line up with TRBD1. Germline lookup yields CDR1 SNHLY and CDR2 FYNNEI. The V and J ends lost 11 bases and 6 bases, in that order; junction bases with no gene match: 16. The CDR3 length is 15 residues. The DNA for the CDR3 is TGTGCCGGACTTTCTGGGACAGGCCTAAGGGATACGCAGTATTTT. Translation: CAGLSGTGLRDTQYF.

The chain carries TRBV29-1 and TRBJ2-5; perhaps TRBD2 as D (6 bases). Germline CDR1 is SQVTM and CDR2 is ANQGSEA. The V gene lost 5 bases and the J gene lost 5 bases, with 12 bases spanning the gap. The CDR3 extends over 12 amino acids. As DNA, the CDR3 is TGCAGCGTTATTGGCCGGGAGGAGACCCAGTACTTC. Residues: CSVIGREETQYF.

This clone has only a few counts. The genes are TRBV6-5 and TRBJ1-2, with a possible D match to TRBD1 (5 bases). CDR1 is MNHEY, CDR2 SVGAGI, per germline. This CDR3 is 15 amino acids long. V was pared by 7 bases and J by 8 bases, with 23 bases between. DNA for the CDR3: TGTGCCAGCACCCCCAGGGTAGGGGTGGGTCGGGGCTACACCTTC. Protein sequence: CASTPRVGVGRGYTF.

The V call is TRBV11-2, the J call TRBJ2-7, with D perhaps TRBD1 (6 bases). Trimming left V 4 bases short and J 1 base short, with 17 bases between. Looked up from germline, CDR1 is SGHAT and CDR2 is FQNNGV. The CDR3 has 16 residues. CDR3 DNA sequence: TGTGCCAGCAGCTCCAGGGGTGAGGGTACGTCCTACGAGCAGTACTTC. Translating it yields CASSSRGEGTSYEQYF.

The chain has TRBV18 and TRBJ1-1, with no clear D. V lost 2 bases and J lost 0, with 13 bases in between. CDR1 KGHSH and CDR2 LQKENI come from the germline V gene. The CDR3 sequence is 16 residues long. The CDR3 loop reads CASSPKSGLMNTEAFF. The CDR3 region has the DNA TGTGCCAGCTCACCAAAGTCCGGGTTAATGAACACTGAAGCTTTCTTT.

This clone was picked up one time. This chain connects TRBV6-2 or TRBV6-3 to TRBJ1-4; D is perhaps TRBD1 (5 bases). The V gene's germline CDR1 is MNHEY and CDR2 SVGEGT. The length of the CDR3 is 19 residues. Trimming cost V 0 bases and J 0 bases, with 17 bases left between them. Here the CDR3 DNA reads TGTGCCAGCAGTTACTCGACCCCAGAGACAGTTGCAACTAATGAAAAACTGTTTTTT. Translation gives CASSYSTPETVATNEKLFF.

The gene calls are TRBV25-1 and TRBJ2-7; 7 bases are a match to TRBD1. Trimming at V came to 2 bases and at J to 0 bases, leaving 10 bases not matched to a gene. CDR3 length equals 17 residues. Germline V gives CDR1 MGHDK, CDR2 SYGVNS. As DNA, the CDR3 is TGTGCCAGCAGTGAAAAAGGGGGTCGACAGGGCTCCTACGAGCAGTACTTC. As protein: CASSEKGGRQGSYEQYF.

The chain has TRBV10-3 and TRBJ2-1; possible D gene TRBD1, 5 bases. The ends were cut back, 4 bases at V and 7 bases at J, with 5 bases in the middle. The CDR3 is 11 residues long. CDR1 and CDR2 from the germline V gene are ENHRY and SYGVKD. CDR3 nucleotide sequence: TGTGCCATCAGTGCAGGGAATGAGCAGTTCTTC. The encoded protein is CAISAGNEQFF.

J is TRBJ1-2 and V is TRBV27; D possibly corresponds to TRBD1 (6 bases). The CDR3 has 14 amino acids. The germline CDR1 and CDR2 sequences are MNHEY and SMNVEV (reference sequence). V shed 6 bases and J shed 4 bases, with 15 bases lying between them. Here the CDR3 reads CASSPQYRAYGYTF. The CDR3 nucleotides are TGTGCCAGCAGCCCCCAATACAGGGCCTATGGCTACACCTTC.